The T cell receptor (beta chain) described here comes from a study of blood T cell repertoires in COVID-19. Study context: There were acute and convalescent COVID-19 samples, and they came from the United States, Italy and Spain. T cells, B-cell-depleted T cells, or PBMCs supplied cDNA or gDNA.

In the original processing: Researchers report that nucleated cell counts were estimated from reference gene primer amplification. Measured with immunoSEQ multiplex PCR; TCRdb has only the in-frame clones, and not every one. V, J and clone size were drawn from that table, and D and trimming were deduced from the DNA. The sample comprises 150,000 to 180,000 clones, about 90% of which are singletons, and around 0.55% rests with the top ten. The CDR3 consists of 16 residues. Germline loops: CDR1 LGHNA, CDR2 YNFKEQ. The V gene end was trimmed by 0 bases and the J gene end by 3 bases; junction bases not matched to a gene: 2. This clone has only one observation.

Sequencing input: peripheral blood. This sequence joins TRBV4-2 and TRBJ2-1; 10 bases are a match to TRBD2. The clonotype originates from a man aged 45-65 years with acute or convalescent COVID-19. CDR3 protein: CASSQEPSGSYNEQFF. Here the CDR3 DNA reads TGTGCCAGCAGCCAAGAACCTAGCGGGAGCTACAATGAGCAGTTCTTC.